Below are 16 T cell receptor beta chains sequenced from a single sample in a study of T cell responses to AZD1222 COVID-19 vaccine. TCRdb's table, derived via immunoSEQ multiplex PCR, lists solely in-frame clones and lacks some. The table has 25,000 to 30,000 clones, about 77% seen once. The source material was peripheral blood, sampled on day 0 of AZD1222 vaccination. These receptors originate from an adult in good health.

This clone occurred a few times. This rearrangement joins TRBV5-6 to TRBJ2-7; D could derive from TRBD1 or TRBD2 (5 bases each). The germline V gene encodes CDR1 SGHDT and CDR2 YYEEEE. The CDR3 is 15 residues long. V lost 4 bases, J lost 3 bases, and 17 bases lay in between. The CDR3 here is CASSHNRRWGYEQYF. The DNA of the CDR3 is TGTGCCAGCAGCCATAACAGGAGGTGGGGCTACGAGCAGTACTTC. Filled out from reference TRBV5-6 and TRBJ2-7, the complete variable domain reads DAGVTQSPTHLIKTRGQQVTLRCSPKSGHDTVSWYQQALGQGPQFIFQYYEEEERQRGNFPDRFSGHQFPNYSSELNVNALLLGDSALYLCASSHNRRWGYEQYFGPGTRLTVT.

The chain combines TRBV19 with TRBJ2-7; possible D gene TRBD2, 6 bases. The CDR3 is made up of 14 amino acids. V was pared by 3 bases and J by 2 bases, with 11 bases between. The germline V gene encodes CDR1 LNHDA and CDR2 SQIVND (reference sequence). The CDR3 DNA reads TGTGCCAGTAGTATGGTGGGACTGACCTACGAGCAGTACTTC. Amino acid sequence: CASSMVGLTYEQYF.

The chain is built from TRBV10-3 and TRBJ1-2; 8 bases match TRBD1. With V trimmed by 11 bases and J by 8 bases, 7 bases remained unmatched. There are 11 residues in the CDR3. Looked up from germline, CDR1 is ENHRY and CDR2 is SYGVKD. The CDR3 sequence: CAGQGAEGYTF. In nucleotides, the CDR3 is TGTGCCGGGCAGGGGGCCGAGGGCTACACCTTC.

The J gene is TRBJ1-1, the V gene TRBV10-2; TRBD1 might be the D (6 bases). Germline loops: CDR1 WSHSY, CDR2 SAAADI. V was shortened by 2 bases and J by 10 bases, with 17 bases between the two germline ends. The CDR3 has 14 amino acids. CDR3 in DNA: TGCGCCAGCAGTGAGGCAACCGGGACAATCGGAGCTTTCTTT. Translation gives CASSEATGTIGAFF.

The V call is TRBV3-1 (or the pseudogene TRBV3-2), the J call TRBJ2-5; D is unresolved. Germline values: CDR1 LGHDT, CDR2 YNNKEL (reference sequence). The CDR3 length is 11 residues. With 1 base removed from V and 5 bases from J, the gap between germline ends came to 2 bases. The DNA for the CDR3 is TGTGCCAGCAGCCAAGCGGAGACCCAGTACTTC. Its translation: CASSQAETQYF.

In this sample, this clone turned up once. The chain couples TRBV2 to TRBJ1-1; D ambiguous. Per germline, CDR1 SNHLY and CDR2 FYNNEI. The V end lost 8 bases, the J end lost 3 bases, and 10 bases lay between the germline ends. The CDR3 is 12 residues long. CDR3 protein: CASGTRDTEAFF. CDR3 in DNA: TGTGCCAGCGGTACAAGGGACACTGAAGCTTTCTTT. Using reference TRBV2 and TRBJ1-1 for the parts outside the CDR3, the full variable domain is EPEVTQTPSHQVTQMGQEVILRCVPISNHLYFYWYRQILGQKVEFLVSFYNNEISEKSEIFDDQFSVERPDGSNFTLKIRSTKLEDSAMYFCASGTRDTEAFFGQGTRLTVV.

The J gene is TRBJ1-3, the V gene TRBV9, with D possibly TRBD1 on 5 matching bases. Germline-derived CDR1 and CDR2 are SGDLS and YYNGEE. There are 15 residues in the CDR3. Trimming left V 3 bases short and J 0 bases short, with 10 bases between. The CDR3 reads CASSAPGRSGNTIYF. As DNA, the CDR3 is TGTGCCAGCAGCGCGCCAGGGCGCTCTGGAAACACCATATATTTT. The full variable domain, in which reference TRBV9 and TRBJ1-3 provide the parts outside the CDR3, is DSGVTQTPKHLITATGQRVTLRCSPRSGDLSVYWYQQSLDQGLQFLIQYYNGEERAKGNILERFSAQQFPDLHSELNLSSLELGDSALYFCASSAPGRSGNTIYFGEGSWLTVV.

This sequence joins TRBV19 and TRBJ2-7, with a possible D match to TRBD2 (5 bases). The CDR3 has 14 residues. Trimming left V 5 bases short and J 2 bases short, with 13 bases between. Germline values: CDR1 LNHDA, CDR2 SQIVND (reference sequence). For the CDR3, the DNA is TGTGCCAGTAGTTACAGCGGATTAACCTACGAGCAGTACTTC. It encodes CASSYSGLTYEQYF.

This clone came up a few times. The chain has TRBV18 and TRBJ2-5, with a weak D call TRBD1 (6 bases). CDR1 is KGHSH and CDR2 is LQKENI in the germline V gene. The CDR3 runs to 15 residues. The ends were cut back, 2 bases at V and 5 bases at J, with 15 bases in the middle. The CDR3 coding sequence is TGTGCCAGCTCACCAACACAGGGTTACGGGGAGACCCAGTACTTC. It translates to CASSPTQGYGETQYF. Filled out from reference TRBV18 and TRBJ2-5, the complete variable domain reads NAGVMQNPRHLVRRRGQEARLRCSPMKGHSHVYWYRQLPEEGLKFMVYLQKENIIDESGMPKERFSAEFPKEGPSILRIQQVVRGDSAAYFCASSPTQGYGETQYFGPGTRLLVL.

J is TRBJ2-1 and V is TRBV4-1; the match to TRBD1 covers 9 bases. Germline CDR1 is MGHRA and CDR2 is YSYEKL. The V segment lost 3 bases and the J segment 7 bases; nucleotides outside the gene matches: 7. The CDR3 has 15 amino acids. The CDR3 DNA sequence: TGCGCCAGCAGCCACTCAGGACAGGGGAAGAATGAGCAGTTCTTC. Its translation is CASSHSGQGKNEQFF.

The chain couples TRBV10-3 to TRBJ2-7, with D hard to call. Per the germline V gene, CDR1 is ENHRY and CDR2 is SYGVKD. CDR3 length: 12 residues. Trimming shortened V by 2 bases and J by 9 bases, and 11 bases separated the two germline ends. CDR3 DNA sequence: TGTGCCATCAGTGAGAGGACCTATGGGCAGTACTTC. Its translation is CAISERTYGQYF.

The chain recombines TRBV11-2 with TRBJ2-1, with no clear D. Germline CDR1 SGHAT, CDR2 FQNNGV. Trimming took off 2 bases at V and 4 bases at J, with 18 bases between the two ends. The CDR3 is 17 amino acids. CDR3 protein: CASSLNPLEYSYNEQFF. The CDR3 DNA reads as TGTGCCAGCAGCTTAAATCCTCTGGAATATTCATACAATGAGCAGTTCTTC.

The chain has TRBV5-1 and TRBJ2-7; D is perhaps TRBD1 or TRBD2 (5 bases each). Trimming removed 4 bases from V and 6 bases from J, with 20 bases in between. The CDR3 consists of 15 residues. Looked up from germline, CDR1 is SGHRS and CDR2 is YFSETQ. Written as DNA, the CDR3 is TGCGCCAGCAGCCCCACGTGGACAACACGGGGCGAGCAGTACTTC. It codes for CASSPTWTTRGEQYF.

The genes are TRBV29-1 and TRBJ2-1; D gene uncertain. The CDR3 is 11 residues long. Per germline, CDR1 SQVTM and CDR2 ANQGSEA. V lost 7 bases, J lost 10 bases, and 14 bases lay in between. CDR3 coding DNA: TGCAGCGCTAGGGATCTGGGGGAGCAGTTCTTC. Translating it yields CSARDLGEQFF.

The CDR3: CASSVRHEVRNEQFF. Here the CDR3 DNA reads TGTGCCAGCAGCGTACGGCACGAGGTACGAAATGAGCAGTTCTTC. This chain uses TRBV5-5 with TRBJ2-1; no firm D call. V lost 4 bases and J 7 bases, leaving 18 bases between the germline ends. Germline assignment: CDR1 SGHKS and CDR2 YYEKEE (reference sequence). The CDR3 covers 15 residues. Full variable domain (rest looked up from reference TRBV5-5 and TRBJ2-1): DAGVTQSPTHLIKTRGQQVTLRCSPISGHKSVSWYQQVLGQGPQFIFQYYEKEERGRGNFPDRFSARQFPNYSSELNVNALLLGDSALYLCASSVRHEVRNEQFFGPGTRLTVL.

The V call is TRBV7-2, the J call TRBJ1-2; D is uncertain. There are 16 residues in the CDR3. V lost 4 bases and J 6 bases, leaving 21 bases between the germline ends. Germline CDR1 reads SGHTA; CDR2 reads FQGNSA. CDR3 residues: CASSSPLDPLRDGYTF. The CDR3 DNA reads as TGTGCCAGCAGCTCCCCCCTGGACCCTCTACGGGATGGCTACACCTTC.